Listed below are T cell receptor beta chains from one sample, sequenced in a study of cytomegalovirus exposure and HLA in healthy donors. Assay used: immunoSEQ multiplex PCR; TCRdb lists only in-frame clones, some missing. Of approximately 120,000 clones listed, roughly 70% are singletons. Sequenced material: PBMCs. The receptors derive from a man aged 25-45 years in good health and CMV-seronegative. Both conserved end residues are part of each CDR3. Each record gives: clone size, D gene, J gene, V gene, CDR3 length, CDR3 protein, CDR3 DNA. D genes are given only for firm matches. The size of a clone is reported for some rows only, either as once, few or many, or as a class for expanded clones.

clone size: once; D gene: TRBD1; J gene: TRBJ1-2; V gene: TRBV9; CDR3 length: 14; CDR3 protein: CASSGGVGQGGYTF; CDR3 DNA: TGTGCCAGCAGCGGCGGGGTTGGACAGGGAGGCTACACCTTC
clone size: .; D gene: .; J gene: TRBJ2-1; V gene: TRBV7-2; CDR3 length: 13; CDR3 protein: CASSSQEGNEQFF; CDR3 DNA: TGTGCCAGCAGCTCCCAGGAGGGCAATGAGCAGTTCTTC
clone size: once; D gene: .; J gene: TRBJ2-7; V gene: TRBV27; CDR3 length: 15; CDR3 protein: CASSSRWGLSYEQYF; CDR3 DNA: TGTGCCAGCAGTTCCCGGTGGGGCCTTTCCTACGAGCAGTACTTC
clone size: .; D gene: TRBD2; J gene: TRBJ2-7; V gene: TRBV27; CDR3 length: 16; CDR3 protein: CASSLSPLAGIYEQYF; CDR3 DNA: TGTGCCAGCAGTTTATCCCCACTAGCGGGTATCTACGAGCAGTACTTC
clone size: .; D gene: .; J gene: TRBJ2-3; V gene: TRBV9; CDR3 length: 13; CDR3 protein: CASSVTSTDTQYF; CDR3 DNA: TGTGCCAGCAGCGTGACTAGCACAGATACGCAGTATTTT
clone size: .; D gene: TRBD1; J gene: TRBJ2-1; V gene: TRBV7-7; CDR3 length: 16; CDR3 protein: CASSLGSGQGINEQFF; CDR3 DNA: TGTGCTAGCAGCTTAGGGTCGGGACAGGGTATCAATGAGCAGTTCTTC
clone size: .; D gene: TRBD1; J gene: TRBJ1-2; V gene: TRBV5-6; CDR3 length: 17; CDR3 protein: CASSSTGQGAWGYGYTF; CDR3 DNA: TGTGCCAGCAGCTCGACGGGACAGGGGGCTTGGGGCTATGGCTACACCTTC
clone size: .; D gene: TRBD1; J gene: TRBJ1-2; V gene: TRBV4-2; CDR3 length: 14; CDR3 protein: CASRTGEAYYGYTF; CDR3 DNA: TGTGCCAGCAGGACAGGGGAAGCCTACTATGGCTACACCTTC
clone size: .; D gene: .; J gene: TRBJ1-1; V gene: TRBV5-1; CDR3 length: 14; CDR3 protein: CASSLIERGTEAFF; CDR3 DNA: TGCGCCAGCAGCTTAATTGAACGGGGTACTGAAGCTTTCTTT
clone size: few; D gene: TRBD1; J gene: TRBJ2-2; V gene: TRBV30; CDR3 length: 12; CDR3 protein: CAWREQGGELFF; CDR3 DNA: TGTGCCTGGAGGGAACAGGGGGGGGAGCTGTTTTTT